The subject of this entry is one T cell receptor (beta chain). These data belong to a study of CD8 T cells in Susac syndrome. CDR1 and CDR2 (germline): SGHTA, FQGNSA. CDR3 length: 16 amino acids. The V gene lost 3 bases and the J gene lost 4 bases, with 18 bases spanning the gap. With random hexamers, reverse transcription was performed on about 0.5 to 1 ug of RNA. One entry per CDR3 protein results from TCRdb running MiXCR on the immunoSEQ multiplex PCR reads. The sample consists of some 180,000 distinct CDR3 sequences, roughly 92% of them appearing once. The TCR sequence derives from a human donor in good health. The chain links TRBV7-2 to TRBJ1-1; no reliable D call. Sequencing used CD4+ T cells from PBMCs. CDR3 DNA sequence: TGTGCCAGCAGCTTGTATGGAAAGGGTCAGGCCACTGAAGCTTTCTTT. Protein product: CASSLYGKGQATEAFF.